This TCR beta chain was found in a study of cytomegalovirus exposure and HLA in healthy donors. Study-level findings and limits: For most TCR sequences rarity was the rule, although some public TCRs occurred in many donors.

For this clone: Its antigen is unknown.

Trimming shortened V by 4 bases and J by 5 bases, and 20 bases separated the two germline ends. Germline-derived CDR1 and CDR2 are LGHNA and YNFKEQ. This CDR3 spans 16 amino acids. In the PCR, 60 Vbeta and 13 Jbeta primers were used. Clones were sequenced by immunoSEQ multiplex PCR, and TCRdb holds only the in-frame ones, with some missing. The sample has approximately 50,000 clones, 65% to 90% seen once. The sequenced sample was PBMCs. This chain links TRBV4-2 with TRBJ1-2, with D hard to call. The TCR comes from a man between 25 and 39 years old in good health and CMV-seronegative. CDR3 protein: CASSPRMAYPWYGYTF. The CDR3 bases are TGTGCCAGCAGCCCAAGAATGGCATACCCTTGGTATGGCTACACCTTC.